The 5 T cell receptor beta chains listed next were all sequenced from one sample in a study of OX40 agonist ivuxolimab in advanced cancers. Clones were sequenced by immunoSEQ multiplex PCR, and TCRdb holds only the in-frame ones, with some missing. Of tens of thousands of clones in the sample, about 73% were seen once. The sequenced sample was CD4+ or CD8+ T cells sorted from blood, obtained in a trial of the OX40 agonist ivuxolimab. All receptors come from an adult with an advanced solid tumor such as melanoma, head and neck, liver or kidney cancer.

The chain is built from TRBV6-6 and TRBJ2-7; TRBD1 matches 9 bases. Trimming took 6 bases from V and 2 from J; bases not matched to a gene: 5. Germline CDR1 reads MNHNY; CDR2 reads SVGAGI (reference sequence). The CDR3 runs to 14 residues. CDR3 sequence (DNA): TGTGCCAGCAGAAGACAGGGGGGGACCTACGAGCAGTACTTC. Translating it yields CASRRQGGTYEQYF.

This clone is a singleton in its sample. The chain employs TRBV5-4 and TRBJ2-3, with unresolved D. The CDR3 runs to 13 residues. Germline lookup yields CDR1 SGHNT and CDR2 YYREEE (reference sequence). V was cut by 0 bases and J by 4 bases, with 6 bases left in between. CDR3 nucleotide sequence: TGTGCCAGCAGCTTGGCCCGGGCAGATACGCAGTATTTT. This encodes CASSLARADTQYF.

This clone was picked up a small number of times. This sequence joins TRBV6-1 and TRBJ1-5; D is ambiguous. V was cut by 4 bases and J by 2 bases, with 21 bases left in between. Germline V gene data show CDR1 as MNHNS and CDR2 as SASEGT. The CDR3 sequence is 18 residues long. DNA of the CDR3: TGTGCCAGCAGTGTAAGTAAGTGGGAGGGTCGAGGCAATCAGCCCCAGCATTTT. Its translation: CASSVSKWEGRGNQPQHF.

This chain uses TRBV27 with TRBJ1-1, with D perhaps TRBD1 (5 bases). CDR3 length: 14 residues. Germline lookup yields CDR1 MNHEY and CDR2 SMNVEV (reference sequence). Trimming cost V 6 bases and J 4 bases, with 15 bases left between them. This CDR3 reads CASRPSGGGTEAFF. The CDR3, as DNA: TGTGCCAGCAGACCCTCGGGCGGGGGCACTGAAGCTTTCTTT.

On this clone: Other DNA sequences in the sample encode the same CDR3. The V gene is TRBV5-6, the J gene TRBJ2-6; the D is unclear. Trimming took off 0 bases at V and 1 base at J, with 5 bases between the two ends. Germline V CDR1 and CDR2: SGHDT, YYEEEE. CDR3 length equals 15 residues. CDR3 loop: CASSLGGSGANVLTF. The DNA of the CDR3 is TGTGCCAGCAGCTTGGGTGGGTCTGGGGCCAACGTCCTGACTTTC.